This T cell receptor beta chain appears in the sequencing data of a study of blood T cell repertoires in COVID-19. As for the study in general: Collection of acute and convalescent COVID-19 samples took place in the United States, Italy and Spain. The analysed material was cDNA or gDNA that came from T cells, B-cell-depleted T cells, or PBMCs.

In the original processing: Nucleated cell counts were estimated from reference gene primer amplification. The repertoire was sequenced with immunoSEQ multiplex PCR; TCRdb's copy has only in-frame clones and lacks some. That table supplies the V and J calls and clone size; D and trimming were determined from the DNA. The table includes 5,700 or so clones, around 85% detected once. With 8 bases removed from V and 5 bases from J, the gap between germline ends came to 13 bases. This CDR3 is built from 13 residues. CDR1 LNHDA and CDR2 SQIVND come from the germline V gene (reference sequence). J is TRBJ2-4 and V is TRBV19, with D tentatively TRBD2 (5 bases). This TCR derives from a human donor in a cohort sampled during active COVID-19. The sample consisted of peripheral blood. The CDR3 sequence is CASRKRGENIQYF. The CDR3 nucleotides are TGTGCCAGTCGTAAACGGGGTGAAAACATTCAGTACTTC.